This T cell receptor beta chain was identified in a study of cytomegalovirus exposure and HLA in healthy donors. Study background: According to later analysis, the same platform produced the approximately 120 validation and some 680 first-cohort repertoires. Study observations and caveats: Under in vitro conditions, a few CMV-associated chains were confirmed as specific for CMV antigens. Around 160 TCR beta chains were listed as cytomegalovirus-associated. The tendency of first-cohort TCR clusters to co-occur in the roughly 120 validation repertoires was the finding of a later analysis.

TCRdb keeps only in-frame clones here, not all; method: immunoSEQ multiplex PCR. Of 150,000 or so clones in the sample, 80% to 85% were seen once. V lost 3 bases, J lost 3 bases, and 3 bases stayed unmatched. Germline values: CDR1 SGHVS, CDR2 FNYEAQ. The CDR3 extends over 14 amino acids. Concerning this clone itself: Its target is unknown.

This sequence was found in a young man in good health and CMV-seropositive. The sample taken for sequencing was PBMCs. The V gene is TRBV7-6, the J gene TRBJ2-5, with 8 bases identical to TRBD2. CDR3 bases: TGTGCCAGCAGCTTCCTCGGGGGGGAAGAGACCCAGTACTTC. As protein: CASSFLGGEETQYF.